This is a list of T cell receptor beta chains from one sample in a study of early T cells in non-severe SARS-CoV-2 infection. MiXCR, applied by TCRdb to the 5' RACE reads, yields one record per CDR3 protein. The table lists more than 45,000 distinct CDR3 sequences, around 11% of them singletons. Material for sequencing was whole blood. All receptors derive from an adult who was a healthcare worker with PCR-confirmed SARS-CoV-2 infection or an uninfected control (not recorded which). Each CDR3 is given with its conserved first and last residue. The D gene is left open where the match is weak. Only part of the rows carry a size: once, few, many, or a class if the clone is expanded.

d_gene,j_gene,v_gene,abundance,CDR3nt,CDR3aa
TRBD1,TRBJ1-2,TRBV30,few,TGTGCCTGGAGTGTAAGACAGGGAGAGAGGGGCTACACCTTC,CAWSVRQGERGYTF
.,TRBJ2-7,TRBV11-2,many,TGTGCCAGCAGCTTAGGCGCTGCGCAGTACTTC,CASSLGAAQYF
.,TRBJ1-2,TRBV28,few,TGTGCCAGCAGCCCCGGGACCGAGGGCTACACCTTC,CASSPGTEGYTF
TRBD2,TRBJ2-5,TRBV5-1,.,TGCGCCAGCAGCCAGGGGAATCGAGGCGGGAGGCCGGTCCAAGAGACCCAGTACTTC,CASSQGNRGGRPVQETQYF
.,TRBJ1-1,TRBV28,few,TGTGCCGTTCAGGAGGTAGTCACTGAAGCTTTCTTT,CAVQEVVTEAFF
.,TRBJ2-5,TRBV29-1,many,TGCAGCGTTGAAGGTGTGATGCCCGGAGGGGAAGAGACCCAGTACTTC,CSVEGVMPGGEETQYF
.,TRBJ2-7,TRBV29-1,.,TGCAGCGGGTTACAGGGCCACGAGCAGCACTTC,CSGLQGHEQHF
.,TRBJ2-5,TRBV25-1,many,TGTGCCAGCAGTGAATCCCACAGGGTTTATGAGACCCAGTACTTC,CASSESHRVYETQYF
TRBD2,TRBJ2-3,TRBV28,.,TGTGCCAGCAGTAAACCGGGACTAGCGGGGATCACAGATACGCAGTATTTT,CASSKPGLAGITDTQYF
TRBD1,TRBJ1-4,TRBV18,.,TGTGCCAGCTCCCCTGGACAGGGGGAAAAACTGTTTTTT,CASSPGQGEKLFF
.,TRBJ2-1,TRBV20-1,few,TGCAGTGCTAGCGGGCGGAGCTCCTACAATGAGCAGTTCTTC,CSASGRSSYNEQFF
.,TRBJ2-5,TRBV20-1,medium-sized,TGCAGTGCTATCGAAGAGACCCAGTACTTC,CSAIEETQYF
TRBD2,TRBJ2-1,TRBV5-1,many,TGCGCCAGCAGCTTATCCGGACTAGCGGCCTCCGATGAGCAGTTCTTC,CASSLSGLAASDEQFF